These 21 T cell receptor beta chains were all obtained from the same sample, sequenced in a study of CXCR3-negative and CXCR3-positive naive CD8 T cells. Study-level findings and limits: CXCR3-expressing naive cells carried TRB CDR3s more hydrophobic than those of CXCR3-negative naive cells.

All TRB cDNA libraries came from 5' RACE performed with UMI labels. TCRdb reworked the 5' RACE reads into one entry per CDR3 protein, no DNA. The sample includes about 150,000 distinct CDR3 sequences. These receptors' targets are unknown. The specimen was naive CXCR3+ CD8+ T cells from blood. Subset specified: CD45RO-CCR7+CD27+CD95- naive CD8+ T cells expressing CXCR3 (TNR3+). The receptors come from a human donor in good health. Some clones in this sample may be carry-over from other donors' samples.

The CDR3 sequence is CATSNRGGSSYEQYF. The rearrangement links TRBV15 to TRBJ2-7; lacking DNA, the TRBD1 call made by TCRdb goes unchecked. Germline V lookup: CDR1 LNHNV, CDR2 YYDKDF (reference sequence). This CDR3 has 15 amino acids.

Here the CDR3 reads CASSFSGTATYEQYF. The rearrangement links TRBV28 to TRBJ2-7; TCRdb's D gene call, TRBD2, goes unchecked for lack of DNA. The CDR3 length is 15 residues. Germline loops: CDR1 MDHEN, CDR2 SYDVKM.

The V call is TRBV12-3 or TRBV12-4, the J call TRBJ2-1; without DNA, the TCRdb call of TRBD1 cannot be checked. This CDR3 region has 16 residues. The CDR3 loop is CASSLRVSVTGSEQFF.

The rearrangement uses TRBV28 and TRBJ2-2; TCRdb returns TRBD1, unconfirmable since there is no DNA. The germline CDR1 and CDR2 sequences are MDHEN and SYDVKM. CDR3 length: 14 residues. CDR3 sequence: CASSSRDRGGELFF. The entire variable domain, with the rest obtained from reference TRBV28 and TRBJ2-2, is as follows: DVKVTQSSRYLVKRTGEKVFLECVQDMDHENMFWYRQDPGLGLRLIYFSYDVKMKEKGDIPEGYSVSREKKERFSLILESASTNQTSMYLCASSSRDRGGELFFGEGSRLTVL.

The chain has TRBV2 and TRBJ2-1; the D call from TCRdb, TRBD2, cannot be confirmed without DNA. Per the germline V gene, CDR1 is SNHLY and CDR2 is FYNNEI. The CDR3 consists of 15 residues. CDR3 sequence: CASSDAGGTTNEQFF.

The V call is TRBV2, the J call TRBJ1-1; without DNA, the TCRdb call of TRBD1 cannot be checked. This CDR3 has 14 residues. Per germline, CDR1 SNHLY and CDR2 FYNNEI. Here the CDR3 reads CASPRGQGNTEAFF.

This rearrangement joins TRBV28 to TRBJ2-1; with no DNA, the TCRdb D assignment of TRBD1 cannot be verified. Germline assignment: CDR1 MDHEN and CDR2 SYDVKM. The CDR3 covers 11 residues. The CDR3 sequence is CASSLSGSEFF.

The V call is TRBV21-1, the J call TRBJ1-5; TCRdb designates TRBD1, a call that cannot be tested without DNA. TRBV21-1 is designated a pseudogene. The CDR3 is 18 residues long. Here the CDR3 reads CASRNPGFDRVPYQPQHF.

J is TRBJ2-7 and V is TRBV6-6; TCRdb names TRBD1, which stays unverified in the absence of DNA. Germline V gene data show CDR1 as MNHNY and CDR2 as SVGAGI (reference sequence). The CDR3 is 15 residues long. This CDR3 is CASSYPGTGGYEQYF.

The CDR3 reads CASTPAPSGETQYF. This chain uses TRBV7-9 with TRBJ2-5; TCRdb's D call, TRBD1, is unchecked because there is no DNA. This CDR3 is 14 amino acids long. Germline V gene data show CDR1 as SEHNR and CDR2 as FQNEAQ (reference sequence).

CDR3 region: CASSPAGVGSYNEQFF. V is TRBV5-4 and J is TRBJ2-1; the D call of TRBD1 rests on TCRdb alone, since no DNA is present to check it. The CDR3 is 16 amino acids. Germline CDR1 SGHNT, CDR2 YYREEE (reference sequence).

The chain recombines TRBV5-1 with TRBJ2-3; TCRdb lists TRBD1, though no DNA is available to test this call. The germline V gene has CDR1 SGHRS and CDR2 YFSETQ. The CDR3 runs 16 residues. CDR3 amino acids: CASSPDGAGSTDTQYF. Supplemented by reference TRBV5-1 and TRBJ2-3, the full variable domain reads KAGVTQTPRYLIKTRGQQVTLSCSPISGHRSVSWYQQTPGQGLQFLFEYFSETQRNKGNFPGRFSGRQFSNSRSEMNVSTLELGDSALYLCASSPDGAGSTDTQYFGPGTRLTVL.

This chain joins TRBV27 and TRBJ2-7; TCRdb returns TRBD1, unconfirmable since there is no DNA. The CDR3 consists of 14 residues. The germline V gene encodes CDR1 MNHEY and CDR2 SMNVEV (reference sequence). The CDR3 region is CASRFGQGRGEQYF.

The genes are TRBV15 and TRBJ2-7; the TCRdb D gene call, TRBD1, has no DNA to confirm it. This CDR3 region has 18 residues. Germline CDR1 is LNHNV and CDR2 is YYDKDF (reference sequence). CDR3 region: CATSRELQTGGVGYEQYF.

J is TRBJ2-7 and V is TRBV7-2. The CDR3 totals 13 residues. Germline values: CDR1 SGHTA, CDR2 FQGNSA. Here the CDR3 reads CASSLDGIYEQYF.

This sequence joins TRBV20-1 and TRBJ2-7; TCRdb indicates TRBD2, and absent DNA this call remains unverified. The CDR3 sequence is 19 residues long. CDR1 is DFQATT and CDR2 is SNEGSKA in the germline V gene (reference sequence). The CDR3 is CSARALGLAGLRVPYEQYF.

The rearrangement uses TRBV28 and TRBJ2-1; TCRdb names TRBD2, which stays unverified in the absence of DNA. The CDR3 runs to 14 residues. CDR1 MDHEN and CDR2 SYDVKM come from the germline V gene. CDR3 protein: CASSFGLAGGFKFF. Supplemented by reference TRBV28 and TRBJ2-1, the full variable domain reads DVKVTQSSRYLVKRTGEKVFLECVQDMDHENMFWYRQDPGLGLRLIYFSYDVKMKEKGDIPEGYSVSREKKERFSLILESASTNQTSMYLCASSFGLAGGFKFFGPGTRLTVL.

V is TRBV5-1 and J is TRBJ1-2. Germline V CDR1 and CDR2: SGHRS, YFSETQ. The CDR3 covers 15 residues. The CDR3 loop is CASRDGRELDYGYTF.

The chain uses TRBV4-3 and TRBJ2-6; TCRdb picks TRBD1, but there is no DNA to check that call. The V gene's germline CDR1 is LGHNA and CDR2 YSLEER. The CDR3 covers 19 residues. CDR3 sequence: CASSQADREGIAGANVLTF.

The rearrangement uses TRBV29-1 and TRBJ1-1; TCRdb reports TRBD1, a call that lacks DNA to check it against. This CDR3 contains 12 residues. The germline V gene has CDR1 SQVTM and CDR2 ANQGSEA. The CDR3 reads CSVEAGVRGAFF. Filled out from reference TRBV29-1 and TRBJ1-1, the complete variable domain reads SAVISQKPSRDICQRGTSLTIQCQVDSQVTMMFWYRQQPGQSLTLIATANQGSEATYESGFVIDKFPISRPNLTFSTLTVSNMSPEDSSIYLCSVEAGVRGAFFGQGTRLTVV.

The chain combines TRBV20-1 with TRBJ1-2; TCRdb's D call of TRBD1 is untestable without DNA. Germline V lookup: CDR1 DFQATT, CDR2 SNEGSKA (reference sequence). The CDR3 totals 13 residues. The CDR3 here is CSARLGAYLGYTF.